The rows below give T cell receptor beta chains drawn from one sample of a study of molecular identifiers for immune sequencing clone quantification. TCRdb called the PCR reads again in MiXCR, with one record for every CDR3 protein. This table has approximately 97,000 distinct CDR3 sequences, 24% appearing once. Sample: naive CD8+ T cells from blood, with Jurkat cell RNA spiked in. The receptors originated from a human donor in good health. Some libraries in this study had Jurkat cell RNA spiked in. Each CDR3 is given with its conserved first and last residue. A D gene is named only where the DNA matches it firmly. Only some rows state a clone size, as once, few, many or a class for expanded clones.

CDR3nt | CDR3aa | d_gene | v_gene | abundance | j_gene
TGTGCCAGCAGTTCAACTAGCGGGGGGACGATTAGCTCCTACAATGAGCAGTTCTTC | CASSSTSGGTISSYNEQFF | TRBD2 | TRBV6-2/TRBV6-3 | few | TRBJ2-1
TGTGCCAGCAGCCCACCAGAGGGACTAGCGGGAGGTACCGGGGAGCTGTTTTTT | CASSPPEGLAGGTGELFF | TRBD2 | TRBV3-1 | few | TRBJ2-2
TGTGCCAGTACCCCCACTAGCGGGAGCTCCTACGAGCAGTACTTC | CASTPTSGSSYEQYF | TRBD2 | TRBV19 | NA | TRBJ2-7
TGCGCCAGCAGCCAAGAAGGAGGGACTCCGGTCTACGAGCAGTACTTC | CASSQEGGTPVYEQYF | NA | TRBV4-1 | many | TRBJ2-7
TGTGCCAGCAGTTACTCGAGCCTTCATGATGAAGCTTTCTTT | CASSYSSLHDEAFF | NA | TRBV6-2/TRBV6-3 | many | TRBJ1-1
TGCAGTGCTAGACAACTCAGGGGCCAAGATACGCAGTATTTT | CSARQLRGQDTQYF | NA | TRBV20-1 | few | TRBJ2-3
TGTGCCAGCAGCTCCGCAGGGGGGGGGCCCTGGGCCTACAATGAGCAGTTCTTC | CASSSAGGGPWAYNEQFF | NA | TRBV5-6 | many | TRBJ2-1
TGTGCCAGCAGCCTAGCGAACCACAATGAGCAGTTCTTC | CASSLANHNEQFF | NA | TRBV6-5 | few | TRBJ2-1
TGTGCCACCGGCCCTCGGACGGGATACGAGCAGTACTTC | CATGPRTGYEQYF | NA | TRBV24-1 | many | TRBJ2-7
TGTGCCAGCACCCAGCGGGGGGCGGGGACTGAAGCTTTCTTT | CASTQRGAGTEAFF | NA | TRBV6-6 | many | TRBJ1-1
TGTGCCTGGAGTGTACTAGGGGCCGGGGACGAGCAGTACTTC | CAWSVLGAGDEQYF | NA | TRBV30 | few | TRBJ2-7
TGCGCCAGCAGCTTGTCCCAGAGCCAAGAGACCCAGTACTTC | CASSLSQSQETQYF | NA | TRBV5-1 | many | TRBJ2-5